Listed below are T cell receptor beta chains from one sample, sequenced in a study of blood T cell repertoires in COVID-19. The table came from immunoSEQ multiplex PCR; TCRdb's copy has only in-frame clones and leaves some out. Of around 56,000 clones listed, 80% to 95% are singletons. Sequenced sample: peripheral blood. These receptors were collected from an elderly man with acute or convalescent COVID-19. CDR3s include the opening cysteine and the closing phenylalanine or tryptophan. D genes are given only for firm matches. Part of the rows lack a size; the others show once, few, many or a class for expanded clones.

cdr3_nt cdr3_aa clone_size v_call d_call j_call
TGTGCCAGCAGCCAAGATATCACAACAGGGGGTAGGCCCCTCCACTTT CASSQDITTGGRPLHF . TRBV4-2 TRBD1 TRBJ1-6
TGTGCCAGCAGCCGAACGGGACACCTTTTGGGCACAGATACGCAGTATTTT CASSRTGHLLGTDTQYF . TRBV5-8 . TRBJ2-3
TGCAGTGCTAGTCCCCTTAGCAATCAGCCCCAGCATTTT CSASPLSNQPQHF . TRBV20-1 . TRBJ1-5
TGTGCTAGCAGCCTCGACAGGGGTAATGAGCAGTTCTTC CASSLDRGNEQFF . TRBV7-7 TRBD1 TRBJ2-1
TGTGCCAGCAGCTATCAGGGTGTGAACACTGAAGCTTTCTTT CASSYQGVNTEAFF . TRBV5-6 . TRBJ1-1
TGTGCCAGCAGTACTACAGGTTACGAGCAGTACTTC CASSTTGYEQYF . TRBV6-5 . TRBJ2-7
TGTGCCAGCAAACCTTTAGCGGGGGGAGAGGATACGCAGTATTTT CASKPLAGGEDTQYF once TRBV6-5 TRBD2 TRBJ2-3
TGCGCCAGCAGCTCCGGGACAGGGATCACCGGGGAGCTGTTTTTT CASSSGTGITGELFF once TRBV5-1 TRBD1 TRBJ2-2
TGTGCCAGCACCCCTTACGGGGGAGGGAACATTCAGTACTTC CASTPYGGGNIQYF . TRBV27 TRBD2 TRBJ2-4
TGTGCCTGGAGTGTTCGGGGGGGGAGTGCAGCTTTCTTT CAWSVRGGSAAFF . TRBV30 . TRBJ1-1
TGTGCCAGCAGGACCCTGGGACAGGGTGGTTACGAGCAGTACTTC CASRTLGQGGYEQYF . TRBV2 TRBD1 TRBJ2-7
TGTGCCAGCAGTATCGACAGGAGTAATGAAAAACTGTTTTTT CASSIDRSNEKLFF . TRBV28 . TRBJ1-4
TGTGCCAGCAGCTTAACGGCGGGGGGACAAGAGACCCAGTACTTC CASSLTAGGQETQYF . TRBV7-2 TRBD2 TRBJ2-5
TGTGCCAGTAGTATATCGGGGAAAGAGACCCAGTACTTC CASSISGKETQYF . TRBV19 . TRBJ2-5
TGTGCCAGCAGTTTCAGGCGGGGGTTGTCCGGGGAGCTGTTTTTT CASSFRRGLSGELFF once TRBV7-2 TRBD2 TRBJ2-2
TGTGCCAGTAGTATAAGGGGACAGGCCCTCGGCACTGAAGCTTTCTTT CASSIRGQALGTEAFF . TRBV19 TRBD1 TRBJ1-1
TGTGCCAGCGGGGACACGGGCTCTGGAAACACCATATATTTT CASGDTGSGNTIYF . TRBV28 . TRBJ1-3
TGTGCCAGCAGCGCGAGGGGGGGGCGCAGCACCGGGGAGCTGTTTTTT CASSARGGRSTGELFF . TRBV7-2 . TRBJ2-2
TGTGCCACCAGTGACCCCCGGATAGGGGACAATCAGCCCCAGCATTTT CATSDPRIGDNQPQHF . TRBV24-1 . TRBJ1-5
TGTGCCAGTAGTCCGGGGCCAGACAGGGGGCATAATTCACCCCTCCACTTT CASSPGPDRGHNSPLHF . TRBV19 TRBD1 TRBJ1-6
TGTGCCAGCAGCCAATGGCGGGGGGGCTCCACAGATACGCAGTATTTT CASSQWRGGSTDTQYF . TRBV3-1/TRBV3-2 TRBD2 TRBJ2-3
TGTGCCAGCAGTTTCAACAGCCAGACCCAGTACTTC CASSFNSQTQYF . TRBV12-3/TRBV12-4 . TRBJ2-5
TGCGCCAGCAGCTTGGGGTCCCGGGATCAGCCCCAGCATTTT CASSLGSRDQPQHF . TRBV5-1 . TRBJ1-5
TGTGCCAGCAGTGAAGGGGCAGGGCAGGGGCGAGAGACCCAGTACTTC CASSEGAGQGRETQYF . TRBV6-1 . TRBJ2-5
TGCAGCGTTGGAGCTGGGCAGCATCAGCCCCAGCATTTT CSVGAGQHQPQHF . TRBV29-1 . TRBJ1-5
TGTGCCAGCAGCTTAGGGGTGTCACAGATGAAAGAGACCCAGTACTTC CASSLGVSQMKETQYF . TRBV7-8 . TRBJ2-5
TGCGCCTCTCGAATGGCGGGAGGCTATGGCTACACCTTC CASRMAGGYGYTF . TRBV5-1 . TRBJ1-2
TGCGCCAGCAGCTTGGGACAGGAGGACCTAGGCACCTTC CASSLGQEDLGTF once TRBV5-1 . TRBJ1-2
TGTGCCAGTAGAGAGGGGAGGGAGACCCAGTACTTC CASREGRETQYF . TRBV19 . TRBJ2-5
TGTGCCAGCAGTAAAGGACTAGCGGGGGGGCCAGAGACCCAGTACTTC CASSKGLAGGPETQYF . TRBV2 TRBD2 TRBJ2-5
TGTGCCAGCAGCTTCGCCGGACTATATGAGCAGTTCTTC CASSFAGLYEQFF once TRBV11-2 . TRBJ2-1
TGCGCCAGCAAGGGAGAGACTGAAGCTTTCTTT CASKGETEAFF once TRBV5-1 . TRBJ1-1
TGCAGCGTTGTTGCAGGGGGTAATCAGCCCCAGCATTTT CSVVAGGNQPQHF . TRBV29-1 TRBD1 TRBJ1-5
TGTGCCAGCCTTCGAACAGCCCCACCTCCGACCTACGAGCAGTACTTC CASLRTAPPPTYEQYF . TRBV27 . TRBJ2-7
TGTGCCAGCTCACCATTAACCCCTCAACAGGGAACCGGGGAGCTGTTTTTT CASSPLTPQQGTGELFF . TRBV18 . TRBJ2-2
TGTGCCAGCAGCCCACCGGGTAGCGGCTACTCCTACGAGCAGTACTTC CASSPPGSGYSYEQYF . TRBV9 . TRBJ2-7
TGTGCCAGCAGCCGAGACAGGATTGGTCAGCCCCAGCATTTT CASSRDRIGQPQHF . TRBV27 . TRBJ1-5
TGTGCCTGGTCCTTTCGGGACACAGAGAACTATGGCTACACCTTC CAWSFRDTENYGYTF once TRBV30 . TRBJ1-2
TGTGCCAGCAGCGCCTACAGGGATAGCTCTGGAAACACCATATATTTT CASSAYRDSSGNTIYF medium-sized TRBV7-6 . TRBJ1-3
TGTGCCAGCAGCCATTATCGGGACAGGGTAGAGACCCAGTACTTC CASSHYRDRVETQYF once TRBV5-4 TRBD1 TRBJ2-5
TGTGCCAGCAGCCCGGACAGAATAGCCAAAAACATTCAGTACTTC CASSPDRIAKNIQYF . TRBV5-4 . TRBJ2-4
TGCGCCAGCAGCCGACAGGGGGCATACGCAGATACGCAGTATTTT CASSRQGAYADTQYF once TRBV5-1 TRBD1 TRBJ2-3
TGTGCCAGCAGCGTAGTAGGTCAGGGGGCTTCCTGCGAGCAGTACTTC CASSVVGQGASCEQYF . TRBV9 TRBD1 TRBJ2-7
TGCGCCAGCAGCTTGGAGGCTAGCGGCACCTACAATGAGCAGTTCTTC CASSLEASGTYNEQFF few TRBV5-1 TRBD2 TRBJ2-1
TGTGCCTGGAGTGTACAGGGGGGACAGGGAGGTGGCTACACCTTC CAWSVQGGQGGGYTF . TRBV30 TRBD1 TRBJ1-2
TGTGCCAGCAGTGAACCCAGGGGTTACACAGATACGCAGTATTTT CASSEPRGYTDTQYF . TRBV25-1 . TRBJ2-3
TGTGCCACCAGTGATTCCCATAGCGGATGGATCACCGGGGAGCTGTTTTTT CATSDSHSGWITGELFF . TRBV24-1 . TRBJ2-2
TGTGCCAGCAGGCAGGGGCTTTATGGCTACACCTTC CASRQGLYGYTF medium-sized TRBV6-5 . TRBJ1-2
TGTGCCAGCAGACCGGGACAGGGGACCTACGAGCAGTACTTC CASRPGQGTYEQYF . TRBV6-6 TRBD1 TRBJ2-7
TGTGCCAGCAGTGAACTACAGTCCCAAGGGACCCAGTACTTC CASSELQSQGTQYF . TRBV2 . TRBJ2-5
TGTGCCAGCAGTGACTCCCACCGGAGTTCACCCCTCCACTTT CASSDSHRSSPLHF . TRBV6-4 . TRBJ1-6
TGTGCCAGCAGCTTAGTCAGTAATAATTCACCCCTCCACTTT CASSLVSNNSPLHF . TRBV7-2 . TRBJ1-6
TGTGCCAGCAGTCCCGCCACAGGGGGCGCGAGCAATCAGCCCCAGCATTTT CASSPATGGASNQPQHF . TRBV27 TRBD1 TRBJ1-5
TGTGCCAGCAGCTTGGTGGGGGCCCGCACAGATACGCAGTATTTT CASSLVGARTDTQYF . TRBV5-6 . TRBJ2-3
TGCGCCAGCAGCTTGACGACAAATTCTCCCTACGAGCAGTACTTC CASSLTTNSPYEQYF . TRBV5-1 . TRBJ2-7
TGTGCCAGCAGCCGCGGGGCTGGGGGGAGATACGAGCAGTACTTC CASSRGAGGRYEQYF . TRBV3-1/TRBV3-2 . TRBJ2-7
TGCAGCGGCGGGACAGGGAACACTGAAGCTTTCTTT CSGGTGNTEAFF . TRBV29-1 TRBD1 TRBJ1-1
TGTGCCATCAGGGGACTAGCGGGGTTAAATGAGCAGTTCTTC CAIRGLAGLNEQFF . TRBV10-3 TRBD2 TRBJ2-1